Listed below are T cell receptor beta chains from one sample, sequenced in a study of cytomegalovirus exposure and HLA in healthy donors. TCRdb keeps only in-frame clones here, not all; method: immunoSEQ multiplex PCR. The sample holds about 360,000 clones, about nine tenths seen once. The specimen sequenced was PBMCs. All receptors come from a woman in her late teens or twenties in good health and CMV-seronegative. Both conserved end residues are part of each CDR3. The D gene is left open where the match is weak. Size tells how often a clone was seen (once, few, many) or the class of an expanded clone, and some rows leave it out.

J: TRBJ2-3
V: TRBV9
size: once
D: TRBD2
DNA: TGTGCCAGCAGCTTGGGACTAGCGGGAGGGGGGGCAGATACGCAGTATTTT
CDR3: CASSLGLAGGGADTQYF

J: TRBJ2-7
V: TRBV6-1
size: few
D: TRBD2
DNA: TGTGCCAGCAGTGAATCGCGGGGGGGATCGGACGAGCAGTACTTC
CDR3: CASSESRGGSDEQYF

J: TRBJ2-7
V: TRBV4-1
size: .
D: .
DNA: TGCGCCAGCAGACGCGGGATAAGTAGCTCCTACGAGCAGTACTTC
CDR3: CASRRGISSSYEQYF

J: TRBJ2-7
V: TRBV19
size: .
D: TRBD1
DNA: TGTGCCAGTAGTATAGGGGGACAGGGGAGCTACGAGCAGTACTTC
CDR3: CASSIGGQGSYEQYF

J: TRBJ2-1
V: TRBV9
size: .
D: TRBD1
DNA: TGTGCCAGCAGCACGACAGGGGTCTACAATGAGCAGTTCTTC
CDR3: CASSTTGVYNEQFF

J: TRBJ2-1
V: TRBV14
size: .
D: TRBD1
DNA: TGTGCCAGCAGCAGAATGGACCCGGGACAGCTACAATTTGAGCAGTTCTTC
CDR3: CASSRMDPGQLQFEQFF

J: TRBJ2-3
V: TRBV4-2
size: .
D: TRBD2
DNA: TGTGCCAGCAGCCAAGTGGAGTCTAGCGGGAGCACAGATACGCAGTATTTT
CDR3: CASSQVESSGSTDTQYF

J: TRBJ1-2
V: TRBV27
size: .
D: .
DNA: TGTGCCAGCAGTCCCCAGGGGTGGGGCTATGGCTACACCTTC
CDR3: CASSPQGWGYGYTF

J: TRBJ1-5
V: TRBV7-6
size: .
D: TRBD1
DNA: TGTGCCAGCAGCTTAGAGCCAACAGGGGGCAAACAGCCCCAGCATTTT
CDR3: CASSLEPTGGKQPQHF

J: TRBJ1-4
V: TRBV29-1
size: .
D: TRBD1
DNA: TGCAGCGTCCTAGGACAGGGGGGGGAAAAACTGTTTTTT
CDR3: CSVLGQGGEKLFF

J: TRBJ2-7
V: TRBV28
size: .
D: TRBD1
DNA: TGTGCCAGCAGTTCGGACAGGGGGTTTTCCTACGAGCAGTACTTC
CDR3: CASSSDRGFSYEQYF

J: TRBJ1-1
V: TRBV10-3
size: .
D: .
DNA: TGTGCCATCAAGCAGGGGCAGCAAAACACTGAAGCTTTCTTT
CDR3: CAIKQGQQNTEAFF

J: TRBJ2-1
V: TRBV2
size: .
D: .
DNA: TGTGCCGAAGCACGGATTAAAAAAGGCGGGACGGGTGAGCAGTTCTTC
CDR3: CAEARIKKGGTGEQFF

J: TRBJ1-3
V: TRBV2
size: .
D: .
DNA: TGTGCCAGCAGTCCGGACAGAGATATGACCAACACCATATATTTT
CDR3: CASSPDRDMTNTIYF

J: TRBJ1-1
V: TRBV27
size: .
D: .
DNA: TGTGCCAGCAGTGGAAGGGGCGGGGCTGAAGCTTTCTTT
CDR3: CASSGRGGAEAFF

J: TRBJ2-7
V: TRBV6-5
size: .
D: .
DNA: TGTGCCACCGTAACAGACAGAAGCTCCTACGAGCAGTACTTC
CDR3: CATVTDRSSYEQYF

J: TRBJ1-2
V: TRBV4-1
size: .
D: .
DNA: TGCGCCAGCAGCCAAGCGGCAGGTGGGTCTGCCTATGGCTACACCTTC
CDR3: CASSQAAGGSAYGYTF

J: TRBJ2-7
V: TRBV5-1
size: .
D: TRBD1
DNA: TGCGCCAGCAGCTCCGGGACAGGGGGCTATATGTACGAGCAGTACTTC
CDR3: CASSSGTGGYMYEQYF

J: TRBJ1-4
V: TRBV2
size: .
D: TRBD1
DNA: TGTGCCACCATAGCGTCCCGGGACAGGGTAGGAGGTGAAAAACTGTTTTTT
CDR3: CATIASRDRVGGEKLFF

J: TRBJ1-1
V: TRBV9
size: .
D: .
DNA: TGTGCCAGCAGCGTGTTAGGGGTGATGAACACTGAAGCTTTCTTT
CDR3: CASSVLGVMNTEAFF

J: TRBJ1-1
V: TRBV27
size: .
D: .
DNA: TGTGCCAGCAGTTTCTCGAGGAGCACTGAAGCTTTCTTT
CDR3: CASSFSRSTEAFF

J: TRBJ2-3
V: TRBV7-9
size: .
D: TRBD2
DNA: TGTGCCAGCAGCGTGGGACTAGCAACAGATACGCAGTATTTT
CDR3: CASSVGLATDTQYF

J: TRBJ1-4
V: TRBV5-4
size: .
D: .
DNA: TGTGCCAGCAGCTTGTGGACCTCCGGAGGAAATGAAAAACTGTTTTTT
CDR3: CASSLWTSGGNEKLFF

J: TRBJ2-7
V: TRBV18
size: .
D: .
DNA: TGTGCCAGCTCACTGGAGGTAGCCTACGAGCAGTACTTC
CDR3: CASSLEVAYEQYF

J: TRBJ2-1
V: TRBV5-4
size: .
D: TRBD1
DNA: TGTGCCAGCACCCCCGGGACAGGGATCGATGAGCAGTTCTTC
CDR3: CASTPGTGIDEQFF

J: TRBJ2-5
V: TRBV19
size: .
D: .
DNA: TGTGCCAGTAGATCTAGCGACCAAGAGACCCAGTACTTC
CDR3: CASRSSDQETQYF

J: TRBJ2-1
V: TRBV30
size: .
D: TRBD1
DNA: TGTGCAAAAGACAGGGGGGCCGACAATGAGCAGTTCTTC
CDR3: CAKDRGADNEQFF

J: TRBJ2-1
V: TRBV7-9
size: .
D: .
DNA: TGTGCCAGCGCCTCCTCCGGCAATGAGCAGTTCTTC
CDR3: CASASSGNEQFF

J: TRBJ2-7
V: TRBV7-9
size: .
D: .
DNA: TGTGCCAGCAGCTTGGGACAACTATACGAGCAGTACTTC
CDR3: CASSLGQLYEQYF

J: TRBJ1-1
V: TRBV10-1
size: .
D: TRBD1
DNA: TGCGCCAGCAGTGAGAGTGGACAGGGGGGGAAAAGAATCTTT
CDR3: CASSESGQGGKRIF

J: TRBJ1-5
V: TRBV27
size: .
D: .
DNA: TGTGCCAGCAGTCCCCGGGGAAGACTCAATCAGCCCCAGCATTTT
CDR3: CASSPRGRLNQPQHF

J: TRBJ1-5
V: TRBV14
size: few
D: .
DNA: TGTGCCAGCAGCCAAGGGACAACTCAGCCCCAGCATTTT
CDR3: CASSQGTTQPQHF

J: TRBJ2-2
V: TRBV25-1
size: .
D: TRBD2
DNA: TGTGCCAGCAGTCGCTATGGGGGGGCCGGGGAGCTGTTTTTT
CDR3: CASSRYGGAGELFF

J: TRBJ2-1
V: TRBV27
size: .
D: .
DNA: TGTGCCAGCAGTTTTGGGCCCGGTTTAAGCTCCTACAATGAGCAGTTCTTC
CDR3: CASSFGPGLSSYNEQFF

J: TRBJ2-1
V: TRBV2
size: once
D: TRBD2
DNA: TGTGCCAGCAGTGACCCGGGAGGGACGGGGAATGAGCAGTTCTTC
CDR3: CASSDPGGTGNEQFF

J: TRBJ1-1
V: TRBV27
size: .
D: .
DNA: TGTGCCAGCAGTTTAGTCAGGGGCACTGAAGCTTTCTTT
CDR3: CASSLVRGTEAFF

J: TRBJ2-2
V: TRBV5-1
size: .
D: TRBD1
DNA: TGCGCCAGCAGCTTGGCAGGACAGGGTCGGGGCACCGGGGAGCTGTTTTTT
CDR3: CASSLAGQGRGTGELFF

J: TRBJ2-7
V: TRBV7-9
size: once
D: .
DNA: TGTGCCAGCAGACCCGACAGGTCCTACGAGCAGTACTTC
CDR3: CASRPDRSYEQYF

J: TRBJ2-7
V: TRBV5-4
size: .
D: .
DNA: TGTGCCAGCAGCGGCCCATCTAGCGTGGCGTACGAGCAGTACTTC
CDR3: CASSGPSSVAYEQYF

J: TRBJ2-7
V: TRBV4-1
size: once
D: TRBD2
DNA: TGCGCCAGCAGCCCCGCTAGCGGGGTCTCCTACGAGCAGTACTTC
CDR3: CASSPASGVSYEQYF

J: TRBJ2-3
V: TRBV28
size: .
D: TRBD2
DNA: TGTGCCAGCAGTTTCTATCGTGGTAGCGGGAGCCTTAGCACAGATACGCAGTATTTT
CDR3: CASSFYRGSGSLSTDTQYF

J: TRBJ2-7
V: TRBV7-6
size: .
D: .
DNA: TGTGCCAGCAGCCTACAGGGTGTCCACGAGCAGTACTTC
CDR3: CASSLQGVHEQYF

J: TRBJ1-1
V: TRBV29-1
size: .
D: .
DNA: TGCAGCGTGGGGGGTCAAGGCAACCCAGCTTTCTTT
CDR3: CSVGGQGNPAFF

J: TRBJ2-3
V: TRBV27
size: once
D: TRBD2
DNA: TGTGCCAGCAGTTTGCTGGGGACTAGCGGGCCAAGCACAGATACGCAGTATTTT
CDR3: CASSLLGTSGPSTDTQYF

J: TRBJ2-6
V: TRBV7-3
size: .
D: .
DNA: TGTGCCAGCAGCCGTCCAGTATCTGGGGCCAACGTCCTGACTTTC
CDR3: CASSRPVSGANVLTF

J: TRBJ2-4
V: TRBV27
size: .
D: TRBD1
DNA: TGTGCCAGCAGTTTATCGGGACAGACTCTAGCCAAAAACATTCAGTACTTC
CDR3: CASSLSGQTLAKNIQYF

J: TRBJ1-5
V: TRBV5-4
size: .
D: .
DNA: TGTGCCAGCAGCGCAGGGATAAATCAGCCCCAGCATTTT
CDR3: CASSAGINQPQHF

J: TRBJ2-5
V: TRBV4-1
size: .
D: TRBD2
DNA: TGCGCCAGCAGCCAATTAGCGGGGGGGCAGGAGACCCAGTACTTC
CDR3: CASSQLAGGQETQYF

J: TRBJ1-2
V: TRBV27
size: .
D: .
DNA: TGTGCCAGCACGGACAGTCTACATATTGGCTACACCTTC
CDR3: CASTDSLHIGYTF